The 27 T cell receptor beta chains given below trace back to one sample, sequenced in a study of blood T cell repertoires in COVID-19. Clones were read by immunoSEQ multiplex PCR, and TCRdb kept only the in-frame ones, dropping some. The profile shows under 250,000 clones, 86% of them singletons. The sample comprised peripheral blood. The source is a man aged 55 to 70 with acute or convalescent COVID-19.

For the CDR3, the DNA is TGTGCCAGCAGTGAAGGAGGGAGACTAGCGGGAGGTAGAAGGGAGCTGTTTTTT. Amino acids: CASSEGGRLAGGRRELFF. The genes are TRBV6-1 and TRBJ2-2, with 13 bases fitting TRBD2. The CDR3 totals 18 residues. J lost 9 bases, V lost 1 base, and 11 bases had no gene match. Germline V gives CDR1 MNHNS, CDR2 SASEGT.

The chain employs TRBV11-2 and TRBJ2-3; D uncertain. Germline V CDR1 and CDR2: SGHAT, FQNNGV. V shed 4 bases and J shed 4 bases, with 15 bases lying between them. This CDR3 has 15 residues. Written as DNA, the CDR3 is TGTGCCAGCAGCTCGAAGAACCAAGCCCCAGATACGCAGTATTTT. Translation: CASSSKNQAPDTQYF.

Note on this clone: This sample also contains other DNA sequences that code for the same CDR3. V is TRBV18 and J is TRBJ1-5; 7 bases are shared with TRBD1. The CDR3 covers 14 residues. Germline V lookup: CDR1 KGHSH, CDR2 LQKENI. J was trimmed by 5 bases and V by 3 bases; bases with no gene match: 4. The CDR3 DNA follows: TGTGCCAGCTCACCGGGCAGGGGGGATCAGCCCCAGCATTTT. Translation: CASSPGRGDQPQHF. The variable domain in full, completed from reference TRBV18 and TRBJ1-5, reads NAGVMQNPRHLVRRRGQEARLRCSPMKGHSHVYWYRQLPEEGLKFMVYLQKENIIDESGMPKERFSAEFPKEGPSILRIQQVVRGDSAAYFCASSPGRGDQPQHFGDGTRLSIL.

The rearrangement joins TRBV28 to TRBJ2-6; D not resolved. V gave up 5 bases and J gave up 0 bases, with 8 bases separating them. The CDR3 totals 15 residues. Per the germline V gene, CDR1 is MDHEN and CDR2 is SYDVKM. This chain's CDR3 is CASSRLSSGANVLTF. The CDR3 DNA sequence: TGTGCCAGCAGTCGACTGAGCTCTGGGGCCAACGTCCTGACTTTC.

This chain uses TRBV29-1 with TRBJ1-1, with a tentative D call TRBD1 (6 bases). Germline V gene data show CDR1 as SQVTM and CDR2 as ANQGSEA. The V end lost 8 bases, the J end lost 6 bases, and 13 bases lay between the germline ends. The CDR3 is 11 residues long. The CDR3 DNA sequence: TGCAGCTCTATGGGGGCTTCTGAAGCTTTCTTT. Protein product: CSSMGASEAFF.

The rearrangement joins TRBV6-5 to TRBJ2-1; TRBD2 matches at 13 bases. The trim removed 7 bases at V and 9 bases at J, leaving 9 bases unmatched. In germline, CDR1 is MNHEY, CDR2 SVGAGI. This CDR3 has 15 amino acids. CDR3 loop: CASTLLAGGPGEQFF. DNA of the CDR3: TGTGCCAGCACCCTACTAGCGGGAGGGCCGGGTGAGCAGTTCTTC.

The chain combines TRBV19 with TRBJ1-4; maybe TRBD1 (6 bases). Germline CDR1 is LNHDA and CDR2 is SQIVND (reference sequence). This CDR3 region has 14 residues. Between the trimmed V and J ends, which lost 10 bases and 7 bases, there was a span of 19 bases. CDR3 DNA sequence: TGTGCCACTGCCGCCCGGGACACCTTTGAAAAACTGTTTTTT. It translates to CATAARDTFEKLFF.

This clone is a singleton in its sample. The V gene is TRBV18, the J gene TRBJ1-1; 11 bases are shared with TRBD1. The CDR3 extends over 16 amino acids. Germline-derived CDR1 and CDR2 are KGHSH and LQKENI. The J segment lost 5 bases and the V segment lost 5 bases, leaving 10 bases of the junction unmatched. The CDR3, as DNA: TGTGCCAGCTCATCGGACAGGGGGCGCGGGGTAACTGAAGCTTTCTTT. It yields the protein CASSSDRGRGVTEAFF. Together with reference TRBV18 and TRBJ1-1, the CDR3 gives the full variable domain: NAGVMQNPRHLVRRRGQEARLRCSPMKGHSHVYWYRQLPEEGLKFMVYLQKENIIDESGMPKERFSAEFPKEGPSILRIQQVVRGDSAAYFCASSSDRGRGVTEAFFGQGTRLTVV.

The chain joins TRBV7-9 to TRBJ1-1; the match to TRBD1 covers 7 bases. The ends lost 1 base at V and 3 bases at J; junction bases unmatched: 8. Per germline, CDR1 SEHNR and CDR2 FQNEAQ (reference sequence). The CDR3 loop spans 16 amino acids. The CDR3 region has the DNA TGTGCCAGCAGCTTAGTACCGGGACAGAAGGACACTGAAGCTTTCTTT. Its protein product is CASSLVPGQKDTEAFF.

This clone was seen just once. The CDR3 is CASSQALSGGVAKNIQYF. The CDR3 nucleotides read TGCGCCAGCAGCCAGGCTTTGTCCGGGGGTGTAGCCAAAAACATTCAGTACTTC. The gene calls are TRBV4-1 and TRBJ2-4, with D perhaps matching TRBD2 (6 bases). V was cut by 3 bases and J by 0 bases, with 18 bases left in between. This CDR3 comprises 18 residues. Germline CDR1 MGHRA, CDR2 YSYEKL.

The rearrangement joins TRBV27 to TRBJ2-1; 9 bases match TRBD2. Germline V CDR1 and CDR2: MNHEY, SMNVEV (reference sequence). The V segment lost 6 bases and the J segment 4 bases; nucleotides outside the gene matches: 7. This CDR3 spans 15 amino acids. The CDR3 loop reads CASRNIAGVYNEQFF. The CDR3 DNA reads TGTGCCAGCAGAAACATAGCGGGAGTGTACAATGAGCAGTTCTTC.

This clone was detected only once. The chain uses TRBV28 and TRBJ2-2, with 7 positions matching TRBD2. With V trimmed by 5 bases and J by 3 bases, 0 bases remained unmatched. The CDR3 sequence is 13 residues long. Looked up from germline, CDR1 is MDHEN and CDR2 is SYDVKM. The CDR3 bases are TGTGCCAGCAGTCGGGGGGACACCGGGGAGCTGTTTTTT. Residues: CASSRGDTGELFF.

The V call is TRBV28, the J call TRBJ2-5, with D perhaps TRBD2 (5 bases). This CDR3 region has 15 residues. Trimming took off 1 base at V and 2 bases at J, with 11 bases between the two ends. Looked up from germline, CDR1 is MDHEN and CDR2 is SYDVKM. The CDR3 loop is CASSLFAGWQETQYF. The CDR3 DNA follows: TGTGCCAGCAGTTTATTTGCGGGCTGGCAAGAGACCCAGTACTTC.

The gene calls are TRBV6-1 and TRBJ2-5; 7 bases align to TRBD1. The CDR3 has 15 amino acids. V lost 2 bases, J lost 1 base, and 4 bases stayed unmatched. CDR1 is MNHNS and CDR2 is SASEGT in the germline V gene. DNA of the CDR3: TGTGCCAGCAGTGAATTCAGGGGGTTCCAAGAGACCCAGTACTTC. This encodes CASSEFRGFQETQYF.

The gene calls are TRBV7-2 and TRBJ2-5; no clear D. Trimming took 5 bases from V and 4 from J, leaving 14 bases between them. This CDR3 contains 14 residues. Looked up from germline, CDR1 is SGHTA and CDR2 is FQGNSA. CDR3 nucleotide sequence: TGTGCCAGCAGCCGCTACGCTATAGTAGAGACCCAGTACTTC. The encoded protein is CASSRYAIVETQYF.

For this clone: This specimen includes other DNA sequences encoding the same CDR3. CDR3 DNA: TGCGCCAGCAGCCAAGCCCCGACCTTAGCGGGAGCCACAGATACGCAGTATTTT. This sequence encodes CASSQAPTLAGATDTQYF. This chain links TRBV4-3 with TRBJ2-3, with TRBD2 matching over 9 bases. The CDR3 runs 18 residues. V was clipped by 1 base and J by 2 bases; unmatched bases: 10. CDR1 is LGHNA, CDR2 YSLEER, per germline.

The chain employs TRBV29-1 and TRBJ2-1; 13 nucleotides match TRBD2. The CDR3 runs to 17 residues. The J segment lost 2 bases and the V segment lost 5 bases, leaving 9 bases of the junction unmatched. CDR1 and CDR2 (germline): SQVTM, ANQGSEA. Here the CDR3 reads CSVSGLAGEGPYNEQFF. DNA for the CDR3: TGCAGCGTTTCTGGACTAGCGGGAGAAGGCCCCTACAATGAGCAGTTCTTC.

The chain carries TRBV19 and TRBJ1-1; no clear D gene. Germline lookup yields CDR1 LNHDA and CDR2 SQIVND (reference sequence). The germline V and J ends were trimmed by 0 bases and 5 bases, with 10 bases remaining between them. CDR3 length equals 14 residues. The CDR3 bases are TGTGCCAGTAGTATAGATCGGGGTAGGACTGAAGCTTTCTTT. This encodes CASSIDRGRTEAFF.

The V gene is TRBV5-4, the J gene TRBJ2-7, with D unresolved. The germline CDR1 and CDR2 sequences are SGHNT and YYREEE (reference sequence). V lost 1 base to trimming and J lost 5 bases, with 13 bases between them. The CDR3 covers 14 residues. The CDR3 bases are TGTGCCAGCAGCTTGCCGCCGAACAGTGACGAGCAGTACTTC. Protein product: CASSLPPNSDEQYF.

CDR3: CASSFESPQNTEAFF. As DNA, the CDR3 is TGCGCCAGCAGCTTTGAGTCACCTCAGAACACTGAAGCTTTCTTT. The chain carries TRBV5-1 and TRBJ1-1; no definite D call. V dropped 2 bases and J dropped 1 base, with 12 bases sitting between them. CDR1 and CDR2 from the germline V gene are SGHRS and YFSETQ. CDR3 length: 15 amino acids.

The CDR3, as DNA: TGTGCCAGCAGCGTACAGGGCCTCTATGGCTACACCTTC. Translating gives CASSVQGLYGYTF. This sequence joins TRBV27 and TRBJ1-2; tentatively, D is TRBD1 (6 bases). CDR1 is MNHEY and CDR2 is SMNVEV in the germline V gene (reference sequence). The V gene lost 6 bases and the J gene lost 4 bases, with 12 bases spanning the gap. The CDR3 is made up of 13 amino acids.

The rearrangement joins TRBV5-1 to TRBJ1-6; D ambiguous. Trimming pared 4 bases from V and 8 bases from J, leaving 16 bases between. Per germline, CDR1 SGHRS and CDR2 YFSETQ. This CDR3 has 15 residues. The CDR3 DNA reads as TGCGCCAGCAGCGTCAGGATCGGCGGGGATTCACCCCTCCACTTT. It translates to CASSVRIGGDSPLHF.

This chain connects TRBV25-1 to TRBJ2-5; TRBD2 matches 9 bases. V was pared by 3 bases and J by 1 base, with 6 bases of the junction left unmatched. CDR1 is MGHDK and CDR2 is SYGVNS in the germline V gene. This CDR3 is built from 16 residues. The CDR3 here is CASSDFRGGAQETQYF. The CDR3 region has the DNA TGTGCCAGCAGTGACTTCCGCGGGGGGGCCCAAGAGACCCAGTACTTC.

This chain links TRBV5-1 with TRBJ1-6; 8 bases match TRBD1. There are 19 residues in the CDR3. Trimming took 3 bases from V and 0 from J; bases not matched to a gene: 11. Looked up from germline, CDR1 is SGHRS and CDR2 is YFSETQ. CDR3 sequence: CASSYNRQGLSSYNSPLHF. The CDR3 DNA is TGCGCCAGCAGCTACAATCGACAGGGGCTAAGCTCCTATAATTCACCCCTCCACTTT.

This clone showed up just once. The rearrangement joins TRBV19 to TRBJ2-1; 9 nucleotides line up with TRBD2. Germline trimming cut 6 bases from V and 2 bases from J; bases unmatched to any gene: 2. The CDR3 spans 14 residues. In germline, CDR1 is LNHDA, CDR2 SQIVND (reference sequence). The CDR3 here is CASRWTSAYNEQFF. As DNA, the CDR3 is TGTGCCAGTAGGTGGACTAGCGCCTACAATGAGCAGTTCTTC.

The rearrangement uses TRBV5-1 and TRBJ1-4; perhaps TRBD1 as D (5 bases). The V end was cut by 2 bases, the J end by 3 bases, with 11 bases between. The germline gives CDR1 SGHRS, CDR2 YFSETQ. The CDR3 extends over 15 amino acids. This CDR3 is CASSFGGGSNEKLFF. The CDR3 bases are TGCGCCAGCAGCTTCGGGGGTGGTTCTAATGAAAAACTGTTTTTT.

This chain connects TRBV5-5 to TRBJ1-3; D is uncertain. Germline V lookup: CDR1 SGHKS, CDR2 YYEKEE (reference sequence). The CDR3 extends over 14 amino acids. The V end lost 2 bases, the J end lost 0 bases, and 6 bases lay between the germline ends. The CDR3 sequence is CASSFYPSGNTIYF. CDR3 in DNA: TGTGCCAGCAGCTTTTATCCCTCTGGAAACACCATATATTTT. The full variable domain, rest sourced from reference TRBV5-5 and TRBJ1-3, is DAGVTQSPTHLIKTRGQQVTLRCSPISGHKSVSWYQQVLGQGPQFIFQYYEKEERGRGNFPDRFSARQFPNYSSELNVNALLLGDSALYLCASSFYPSGNTIYFGEGSWLTVV.